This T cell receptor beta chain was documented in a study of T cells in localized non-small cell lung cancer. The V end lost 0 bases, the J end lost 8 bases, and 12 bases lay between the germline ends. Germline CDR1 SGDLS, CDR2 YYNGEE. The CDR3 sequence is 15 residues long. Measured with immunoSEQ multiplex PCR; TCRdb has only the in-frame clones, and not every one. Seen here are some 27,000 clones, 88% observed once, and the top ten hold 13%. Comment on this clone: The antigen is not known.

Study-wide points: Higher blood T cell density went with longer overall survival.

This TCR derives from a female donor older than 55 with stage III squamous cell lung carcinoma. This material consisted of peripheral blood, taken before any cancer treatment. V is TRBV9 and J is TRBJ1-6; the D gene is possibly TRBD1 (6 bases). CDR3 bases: TGTGCCAGCAGCGTAGGGACAGCTCGCGATTCACCCCTCCACTTT. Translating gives CASSVGTARDSPLHF.